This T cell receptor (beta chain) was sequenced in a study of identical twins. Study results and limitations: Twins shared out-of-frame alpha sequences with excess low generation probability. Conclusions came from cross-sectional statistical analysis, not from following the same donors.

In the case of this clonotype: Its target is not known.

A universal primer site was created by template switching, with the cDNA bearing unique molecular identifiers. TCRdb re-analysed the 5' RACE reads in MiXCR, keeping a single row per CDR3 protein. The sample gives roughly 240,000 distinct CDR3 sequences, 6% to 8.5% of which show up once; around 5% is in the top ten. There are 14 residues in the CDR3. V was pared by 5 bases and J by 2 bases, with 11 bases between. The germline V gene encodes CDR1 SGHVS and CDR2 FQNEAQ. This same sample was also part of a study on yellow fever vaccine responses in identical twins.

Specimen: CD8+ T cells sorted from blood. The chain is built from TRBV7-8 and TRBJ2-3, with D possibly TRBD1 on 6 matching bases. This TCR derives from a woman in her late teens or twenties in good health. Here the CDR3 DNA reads TGTGCCAGCAGCCCAGGGACATACACAGATACGCAGTATTTT. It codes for CASSPGTYTDTQYF.